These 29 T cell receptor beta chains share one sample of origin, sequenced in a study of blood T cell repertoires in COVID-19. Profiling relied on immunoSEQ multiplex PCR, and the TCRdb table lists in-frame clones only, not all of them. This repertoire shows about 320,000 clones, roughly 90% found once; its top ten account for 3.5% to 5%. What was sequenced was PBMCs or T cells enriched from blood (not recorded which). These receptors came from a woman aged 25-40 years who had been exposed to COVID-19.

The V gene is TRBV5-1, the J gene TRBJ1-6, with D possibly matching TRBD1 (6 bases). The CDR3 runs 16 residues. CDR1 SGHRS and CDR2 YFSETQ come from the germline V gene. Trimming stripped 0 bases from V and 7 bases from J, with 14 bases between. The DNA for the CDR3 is TGCGCCAGCAGCTTGGTACCAGGGGATAGCAATTCACCCCTCCACTTT. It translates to CASSLVPGDSNSPLHF. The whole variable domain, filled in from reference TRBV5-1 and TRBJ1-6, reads KAGVTQTPRYLIKTRGQQVTLSCSPISGHRSVSWYQQTPGQGLQFLFEYFSETQRNKGNFPGRFSGRQFSNSRSEMNVSTLELGDSALYLCASSLVPGDSNSPLHFGNGTRLTVT.

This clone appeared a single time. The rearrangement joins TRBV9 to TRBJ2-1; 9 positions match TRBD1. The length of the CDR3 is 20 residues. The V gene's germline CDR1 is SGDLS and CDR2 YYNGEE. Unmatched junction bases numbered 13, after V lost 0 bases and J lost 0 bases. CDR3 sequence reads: CASSVEGTGSFTSSYNEQFF. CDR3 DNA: TGTGCCAGCAGCGTAGAAGGGACAGGGTCTTTTACTAGCTCCTACAATGAGCAGTTCTTC.

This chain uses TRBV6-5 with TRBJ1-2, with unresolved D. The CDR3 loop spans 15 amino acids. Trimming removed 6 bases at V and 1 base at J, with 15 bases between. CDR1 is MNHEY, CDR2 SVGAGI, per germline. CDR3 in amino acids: CASSALGEVNYGYTF. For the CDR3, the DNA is TGTGCCAGCAGCGCCCTTGGGGAGGTTAACTATGGCTACACCTTC.

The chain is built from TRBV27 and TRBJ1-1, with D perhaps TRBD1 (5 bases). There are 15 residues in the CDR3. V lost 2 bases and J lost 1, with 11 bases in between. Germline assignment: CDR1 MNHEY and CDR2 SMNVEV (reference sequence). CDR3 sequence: CASSLSRGRNTEAFF. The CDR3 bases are TGTGCCAGCAGTTTAAGTAGGGGTCGGAACACTGAAGCTTTCTTT.

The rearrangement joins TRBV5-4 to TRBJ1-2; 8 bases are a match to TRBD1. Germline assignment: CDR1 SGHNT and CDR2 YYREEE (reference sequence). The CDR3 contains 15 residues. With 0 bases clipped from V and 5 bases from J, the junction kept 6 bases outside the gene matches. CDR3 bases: TGTGCCAGCAGCTTGGAGTCAGGGGGCTTTTATGGCTACACCTTC. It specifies CASSLESGGFYGYTF.

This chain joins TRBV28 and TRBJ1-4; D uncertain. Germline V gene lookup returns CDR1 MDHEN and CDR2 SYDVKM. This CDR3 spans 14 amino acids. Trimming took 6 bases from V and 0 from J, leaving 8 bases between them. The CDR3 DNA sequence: TGTGCCAGCAGCCCCCACACAACTAATGAAAAACTGTTTTTT. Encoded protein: CASSPHTTNEKLFF.

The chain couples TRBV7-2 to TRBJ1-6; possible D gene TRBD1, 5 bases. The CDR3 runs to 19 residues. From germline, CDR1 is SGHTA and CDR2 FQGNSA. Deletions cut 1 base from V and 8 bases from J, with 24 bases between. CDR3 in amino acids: CASSLEGTVGWRRDSPLHF. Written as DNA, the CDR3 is TGTGCCAGCAGCTTAGAGGGGACCGTAGGGTGGAGGAGGGATTCACCCCTCCACTTT. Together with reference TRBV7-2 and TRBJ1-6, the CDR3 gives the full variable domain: GAGVSQSPSNKVTEKGKDVELRCDPISGHTALYWYRQSLGQGLEFLIYFQGNSAPDKSGLPSDRFSAERTGGSVSTLTIQRTQQEDSAVYLCASSLEGTVGWRRDSPLHFGNGTRLTVT.

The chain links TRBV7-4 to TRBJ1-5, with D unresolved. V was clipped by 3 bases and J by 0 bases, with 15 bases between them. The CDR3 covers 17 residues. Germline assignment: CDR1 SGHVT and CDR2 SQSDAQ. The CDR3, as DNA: TGTGCCAGCAGCTTGTCGAAGCAAACTCATAGCAATCAGCCCCAGCATTTT. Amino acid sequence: CASSLSKQTHSNQPQHF.

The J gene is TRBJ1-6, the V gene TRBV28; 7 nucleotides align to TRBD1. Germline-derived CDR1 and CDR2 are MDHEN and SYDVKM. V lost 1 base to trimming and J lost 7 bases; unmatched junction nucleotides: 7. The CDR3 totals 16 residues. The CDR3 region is CASSLSTGWWNSPLHF. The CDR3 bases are TGTGCCAGCAGTTTATCGACAGGGTGGTGGAATTCACCCCTCCACTTT.

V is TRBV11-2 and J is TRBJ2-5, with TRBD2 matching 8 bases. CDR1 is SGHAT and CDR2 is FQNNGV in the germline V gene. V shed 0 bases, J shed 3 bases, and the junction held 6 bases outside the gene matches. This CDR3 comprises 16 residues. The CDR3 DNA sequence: TGTGCCAGCAGCTTAGAGGGAGGGCGGGGGGAAGAGACCCAGTACTTC. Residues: CASSLEGGRGEETQYF.

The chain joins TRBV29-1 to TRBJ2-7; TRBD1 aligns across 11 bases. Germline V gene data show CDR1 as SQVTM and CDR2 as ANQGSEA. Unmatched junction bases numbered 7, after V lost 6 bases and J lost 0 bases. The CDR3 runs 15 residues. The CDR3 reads CSVAGTGGPSYEQYF. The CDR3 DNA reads TGCAGCGTCGCCGGGACAGGGGGACCCTCCTACGAGCAGTACTTC.

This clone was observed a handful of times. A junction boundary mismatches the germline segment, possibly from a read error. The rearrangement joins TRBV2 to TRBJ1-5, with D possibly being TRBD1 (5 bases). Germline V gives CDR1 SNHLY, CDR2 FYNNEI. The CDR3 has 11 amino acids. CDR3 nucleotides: TGTGCCAGCGGGAAAGACAGATCCCAGGATTTT. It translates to CASGKDRSQDF.

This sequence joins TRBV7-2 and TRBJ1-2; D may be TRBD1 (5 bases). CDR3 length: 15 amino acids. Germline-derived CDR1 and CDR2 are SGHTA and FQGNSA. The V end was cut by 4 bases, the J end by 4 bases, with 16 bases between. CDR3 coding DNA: TGTGCCAGCAGCTCCATCCCCGGGGGGGGCTATGGCTACACCTTC. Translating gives CASSSIPGGGYGYTF.

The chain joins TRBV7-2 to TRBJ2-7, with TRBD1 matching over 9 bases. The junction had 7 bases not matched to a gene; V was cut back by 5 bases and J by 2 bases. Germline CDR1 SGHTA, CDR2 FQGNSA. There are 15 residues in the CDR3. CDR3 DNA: TGTGCCAGCAGCCACGGGACAGGGCTGGCCTACGAGCAGTACTTC. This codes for CASSHGTGLAYEQYF.

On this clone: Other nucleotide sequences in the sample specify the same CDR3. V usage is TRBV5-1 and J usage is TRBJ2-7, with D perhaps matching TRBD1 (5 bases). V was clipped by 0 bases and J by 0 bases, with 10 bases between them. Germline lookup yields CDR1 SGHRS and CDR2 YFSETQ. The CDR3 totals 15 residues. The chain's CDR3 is CASSLAQGSSYEQYF. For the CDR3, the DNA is TGCGCCAGCAGCTTGGCCCAGGGAAGCTCCTACGAGCAGTACTTC.

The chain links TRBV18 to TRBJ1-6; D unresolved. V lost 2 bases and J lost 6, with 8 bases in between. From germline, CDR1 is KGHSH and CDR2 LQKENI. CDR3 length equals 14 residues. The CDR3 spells CASSPGQLNSPLHF. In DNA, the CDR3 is TGTGCCAGCTCACCAGGGCAGCTTAATTCACCCCTCCACTTT.

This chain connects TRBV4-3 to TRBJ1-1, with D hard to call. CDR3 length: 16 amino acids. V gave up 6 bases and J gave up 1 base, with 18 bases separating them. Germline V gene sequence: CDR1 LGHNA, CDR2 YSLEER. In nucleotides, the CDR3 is TGCGCCAGCAGGAGGGAGCATACACCGTCGAACACTGAAGCTTTCTTT. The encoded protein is CASRREHTPSNTEAFF.

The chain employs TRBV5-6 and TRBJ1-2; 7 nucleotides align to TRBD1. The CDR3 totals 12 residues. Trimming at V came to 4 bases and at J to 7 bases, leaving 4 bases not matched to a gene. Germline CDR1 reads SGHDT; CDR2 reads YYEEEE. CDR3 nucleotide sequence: TGTGCCAGCAGCCGAGGGACAGTTGGCTACACCTTC. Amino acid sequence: CASSRGTVGYTF.

DNA of the CDR3: TGTGCCATCAACGGACAGGGGGGTTCACCCCTCCACTTT. It encodes CAINGQGGSPLHF. V and J are TRBV10-3 and TRBJ1-6; 10 bases are shared with TRBD1. Trimming took 7 bases from V and 9 from J; bases not matched to a gene: 3. The CDR3 extends over 13 amino acids. From germline, CDR1 is ENHRY and CDR2 SYGVKD.

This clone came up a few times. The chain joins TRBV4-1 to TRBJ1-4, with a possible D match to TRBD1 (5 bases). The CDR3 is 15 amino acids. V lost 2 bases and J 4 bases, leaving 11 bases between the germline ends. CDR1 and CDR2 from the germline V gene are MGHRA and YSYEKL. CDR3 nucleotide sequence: TGCGCCAGCAGCCAATATCAGACAGATAATGAAAAACTGTTTTTT. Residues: CASSQYQTDNEKLFF.

CDR3 bases: TGTGCCAGCAACCCGGGACAGAACTCCTACGAGCAGTACTTC. Translating it yields CASNPGQNSYEQYF. The chain has TRBV27 and TRBJ2-7, with 7 bases matching TRBD1. With 7 bases clipped from V and 0 bases from J, the junction kept 6 bases outside the gene matches. Germline V gene data show CDR1 as MNHEY and CDR2 as SMNVEV (reference sequence). This CDR3 contains 14 residues.

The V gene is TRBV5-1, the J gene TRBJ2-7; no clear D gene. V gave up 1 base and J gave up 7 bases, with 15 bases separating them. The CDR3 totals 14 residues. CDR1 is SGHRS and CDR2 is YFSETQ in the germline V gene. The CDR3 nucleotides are TGCGCCAGCAGCTTGATCGTGGGCCTCGAGGAGCAGTACTTC. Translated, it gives CASSLIVGLEEQYF.

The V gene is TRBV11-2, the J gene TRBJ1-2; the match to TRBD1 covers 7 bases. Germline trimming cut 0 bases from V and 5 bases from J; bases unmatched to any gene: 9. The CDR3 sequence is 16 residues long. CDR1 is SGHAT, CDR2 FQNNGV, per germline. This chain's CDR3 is CASSLEGGTDIYGYTF. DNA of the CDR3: TGTGCCAGCAGCTTAGAAGGAGGGACAGATATTTATGGCTACACCTTC.

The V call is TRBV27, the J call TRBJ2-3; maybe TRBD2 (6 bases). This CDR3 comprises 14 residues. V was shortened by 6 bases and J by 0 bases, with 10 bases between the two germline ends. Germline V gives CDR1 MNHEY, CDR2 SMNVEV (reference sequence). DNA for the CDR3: TGTGCCAGCAGCCTTGGACTAAGCACAGATACGCAGTATTTT. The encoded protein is CASSLGLSTDTQYF.

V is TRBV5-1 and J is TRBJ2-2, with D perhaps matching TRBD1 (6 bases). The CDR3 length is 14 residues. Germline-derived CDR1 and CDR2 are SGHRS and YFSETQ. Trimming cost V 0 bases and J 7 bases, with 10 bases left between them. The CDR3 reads CASSLENRDGELFF. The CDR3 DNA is TGCGCCAGCAGCTTGGAGAACAGGGACGGGGAGCTGTTTTTT. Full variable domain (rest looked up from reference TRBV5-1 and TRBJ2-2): KAGVTQTPRYLIKTRGQQVTLSCSPISGHRSVSWYQQTPGQGLQFLFEYFSETQRNKGNFPGRFSGRQFSNSRSEMNVSTLELGDSALYLCASSLENRDGELFFGEGSRLTVL.

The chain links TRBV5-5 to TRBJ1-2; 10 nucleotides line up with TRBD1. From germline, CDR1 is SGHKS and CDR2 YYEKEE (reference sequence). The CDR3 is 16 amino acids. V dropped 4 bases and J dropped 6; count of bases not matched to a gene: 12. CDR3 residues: CASSRIEGQGRNGYTF. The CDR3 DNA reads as TGTGCCAGCAGCCGCATTGAGGGACAGGGGAGAAATGGCTACACCTTC.

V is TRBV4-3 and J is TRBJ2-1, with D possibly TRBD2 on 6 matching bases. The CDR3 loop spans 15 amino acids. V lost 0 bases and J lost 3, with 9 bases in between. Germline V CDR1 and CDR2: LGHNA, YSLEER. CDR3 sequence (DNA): TGCGCCAGCAGCCAAGATCGGGGGAACTACAATGAGCAGTTCTTC. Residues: CASSQDRGNYNEQFF.

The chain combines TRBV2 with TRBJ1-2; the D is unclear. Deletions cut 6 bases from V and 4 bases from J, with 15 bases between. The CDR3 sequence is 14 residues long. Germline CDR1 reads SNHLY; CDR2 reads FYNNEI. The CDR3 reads CASSGNGLIYGYTF. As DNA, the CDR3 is TGTGCCAGCAGCGGCAACGGACTGATCTATGGCTACACCTTC.

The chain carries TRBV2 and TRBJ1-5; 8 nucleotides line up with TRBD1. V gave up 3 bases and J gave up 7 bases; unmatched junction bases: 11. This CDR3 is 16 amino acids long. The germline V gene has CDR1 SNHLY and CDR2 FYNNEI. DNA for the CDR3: TGTGCCAGCAGTGACCCCCACAGGGGGAGGTCCCAGCCCCAGCATTTT. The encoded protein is CASSDPHRGRSQPQHF.